The text below deals with one T cell receptor beta chain. This sample was taken from a study of T cell changes during pregnancy in multiple sclerosis. Here immunoSEQ multiplex PCR was the method, and the copy in TCRdb shows in-frame clones only, minus some. The data show 25,000 to 35,000 clones, roughly nine tenths seen once. The germline gives CDR1 SGHRS, CDR2 YFSETQ. The CDR3 covers 13 residues. V lost 1 base and J 2 bases, leaving 5 bases between the germline ends. The specimen comprised CD8+ T cells from peripheral blood mononuclear cells, sampled in the second trimester of pregnancy. This chain links TRBV5-1 with TRBJ2-3; D unresolved. The TCR comes from a female donor with multiple sclerosis, enrolled in a pregnancy study. The CDR3 spells CASSLQHTDTQYF. In DNA, the CDR3 is TGCGCCAGCAGCTTGCAACACACAGATACGCAGTATTTT.